These T cell receptor delta chains were read from a single sample in a study of gamma-delta chains in newborns, infants, children. TCRdb reanalyzed the reads using CATT. The sample shows 4,500 or so delta-chain clones, approximately 3.4% of them seen only once. The sequencing input was blood. These receptors all come from a child who was a newborn, infant or young child, either healthy, febrile or measles-vaccinated (not recorded which). Both conserved end residues are part of each CDR3. D genes are given only for firm matches. Some rows mark clone size as missing; the rest say once, few, many or name a class of expanded clone.

V gene	clone size	J gene	D gene	CDR3 protein	CDR3 DNA
TRDV2	-	TRDJ3	TRDD3	CACDTILGDTRRDTRQMFF	TGTGCCTGTGACACCATACTGGGGGATACGCGAAGGGACACCCGACAGATGTTTTTC
TRDV2	few	TRDJ3	TRDD3	CACDSTGGASWDTRQMFF	TGTGCCTGTGACAGTACTGGGGGGGCCTCCTGGGACACCCGACAGATGTTTTTC
TRDV2	few	TRDJ3	-	CACDTLGSWDTRQMFF	TGTGCCTGTGACACACTGGGCTCCTGGGACACCCGACAGATGTTTTTC
TRDV1	medium-sized	TRDJ1	-	CALGEPQLYTDKLIF	TGTGCTCTTGGGGAACCCCAGTTGTACACCGATAAACTCATCTTT
TRDV1	few	TRDJ2	-	CALGAYPILTAQLFF	TGTGCTCTTGGGGCCTACCCGATTTTGACAGCACAACTCTTCTTT
TRDV2	-	TRDJ3	-	CACDTPGSSWDTRQMFF	TGTGCCTGTGACACACCCGGGAGCTCCTGGGACACCCGACAGATGTTTTTC
TRDV3	-	TRDJ1	-	CAIFGMDLADKLIF	TGTGCTATCTTTGGGATGGATTTGGCCGATAAACTCATCTTT
TRDV1	few	TRDJ1	-	CALGSLPTYWGLYTDKLIF	TGTGCTCTTGGGTCCCTTCCTACGTACTGGGGGCTTTACACCGATAAACTCATCTTT
TRDV2	few	TRDJ3	TRDD3	CACDTWGSRSWDTRQMFF	TGTGCCTGTGACACCTGGGGGAGCCGCTCCTGGGACACCCGACAGATGTTTTTC
TRDV1	few	TRDJ1	-	CALGERGGIPITDKLIF	TGTGCTCTTGGTGAAAGGGGAGGGATCCCCATAACCGATAAACTCATCTTT
TRDV3	-	TRDJ1	TRDD3	CACPHTGGYRGPGTDKLIF	TGTGCCTGCCCCCATACTGGGGGATACAGGGGTCCTGGCACCGATAAACTCATCTTT
TRDV2	medium-sized	TRDJ2	-	CACDTVGVTAQLFF	TGTGCCTGTGACACAGTGGGGGTTACAGCACAACTCTTCTTT
TRDV2	few	TRDJ3	TRDD3	CACDEYWGTSSWDTRQMFF	TGTGCCTGTGACGAGTACTGGGGGACGAGCTCCTGGGACACCCGACAGATGTTTTTC
TRDV2	medium-sized	TRDJ2	TRDD3	CACDFLGDTQTAQLFF	TGTGCCTGTGACTTCCTGGGGGATACTCAGACAGCACAACTCTTCTTT
TRDV2	large	TRDJ2	TRDD3	CACDILGETAQLFF	TGTGCCTGTGACATACTGGGGGAGACAGCACAACTCTTCTTT
TRDV1	few	TRDJ1	TRDD3	CALGVTTSLGGPTDKLIF	TGTGCTCTTGGGGTAACTACGTCCCTGGGGGGCCCCACCGATAAACTCATCTTT